Listed here are 8 T cell receptor beta chains from one sample, sequenced in a study of early T cells in non-severe SARS-CoV-2 infection. One entry per CDR3 protein results from TCRdb running MiXCR on the 5' RACE reads. The sample lists some 45,000 distinct CDR3 sequences; 4% were seen once. Sequencing input: whole blood. These receptors all come from an adult who was a healthcare worker with PCR-confirmed SARS-CoV-2 infection or an uninfected control (not recorded which).

This clonotype showed up many times. The chain recombines TRBV10-2 with TRBJ2-7, with D possibly matching TRBD1 (5 bases). With 3 bases removed from V and 2 bases from J, the gap between germline ends came to 8 bases. The length of the CDR3 is 13 residues. CDR1 is WSHSY, CDR2 SAAADI, per germline. This CDR3 is CASSDAGTYEQYF. CDR3 coding DNA: TGCGCCAGCAGTGACGCAGGGACCTACGAGCAGTACTTC.

This clonotype occurred many times. The gene calls are TRBV11-3 and TRBJ2-5; weak D call: TRBD2 (6 bases). The germline CDR1 and CDR2 sequences are SGHNT and YENEEA. CDR3 length: 14 residues. V was shortened by 5 bases and J by 5 bases, with 15 bases between the two germline ends. The CDR3 here is CASSPRRAGETQYF. The CDR3 DNA reads TGTGCCAGCAGCCCTCGGAGGGCCGGGGAGACCCAGTACTTC.

This clonotype has a count of ten or more. The chain combines TRBV29-1 with TRBJ2-1; 8 nucleotides align to TRBD2. This CDR3 spans 14 amino acids. Germline V CDR1 and CDR2: SQVTM, ANQGSEA. V was pared by 6 bases and J by 7 bases, with 11 bases of the junction left unmatched. The CDR3 sequence: CSVPLAGRPNEQFF. Written as DNA, the CDR3 is TGCAGCGTGCCCCTAGCGGGCCGTCCGAATGAGCAGTTCTTC.

This clonotype was seen repeatedly, ten times or more. This chain joins TRBV7-9 and TRBJ2-4; D unclear. The germline gives CDR1 SEHNR, CDR2 FQNEAQ (reference sequence). The CDR3 is 11 residues long. V was trimmed by 1 base and J by 10 bases, leaving 5 bases between them. Written as DNA, the CDR3 is TGTGCCAGCAGCTTAGGGTCGATTCAGTACTTC. Its translation: CASSLGSIQYF.

Ten or more counts support this clonotype. This CDR3 reads CSAGQLDTQYF. DNA of the CDR3: TGCAGCGCGGGACAGCTAGATACGCAGTATTTT. The chain joins TRBV29-1 to TRBJ2-3; TRBD1 aligns across 7 bases. This CDR3 has 11 amino acids. The J segment lost 5 bases and the V segment lost 7 bases, leaving 3 bases of the junction unmatched. From germline, CDR1 is SQVTM and CDR2 ANQGSEA.

This clonotype turned up a few times. V usage is TRBV2 and J usage is TRBJ2-3; D remains unclear. The V and J ends lost 8 bases and 5 bases respectively, with 23 bases between them. CDR3 length: 16 residues. Germline V lookup: CDR1 SNHLY, CDR2 FYNNEI. In nucleotides, the CDR3 is TGTGCCAGCCACACAAAGTCTACGCCTTTCAAAGATACGCAGTATTTT. Translation: CASHTKSTPFKDTQYF.

This clonotype was seen many times. The chain joins TRBV6-1 to TRBJ1-5, with TRBD1 matching over 7 bases. Trimming took 2 bases from V and 7 from J; bases not matched to a gene: 5. Germline CDR1 reads MNHNS; CDR2 reads SASEGT. This CDR3 has 14 residues. The CDR3 loop is CASSEWRGPQPQHF. CDR3 sequence (DNA): TGTGCCAGCAGTGAATGGAGGGGGCCGCAGCCCCAGCATTTT.

At least ten counts were recorded for this clonotype. This chain connects TRBV12-5 to TRBJ2-3; D not resolved. CDR1 LGHNT and CDR2 FRNRAP come from the germline V gene. The CDR3 has 14 residues. V gave up 4 bases and J gave up 0 bases, with 8 bases separating them. DNA of the CDR3: TGTGCTAGTGGTTACCTCCCCAGCACAGATACGCAGTATTTT. It encodes CASGYLPSTDTQYF.